Listed here are 15 T cell receptor beta chains from one sample, sequenced in a study of T cells after yellow fever vaccination. TCRdb independently ran MiXCR on the 5' RACE reads; one entry per CDR3 protein. The sample shows 25,000 to 30,000 distinct CDR3 sequences, 5% to 7% of them seen only once. The sequencing here drew on PBMCs, either bulk or a sorted T-cell subset (CD4+, CD8+, memory, or dextramer-sorted; not recorded which), taken 15 days after the yellow fever booster vaccination. The receptor set was obtained from a man aged 25 to 40 who received the YFV17D yellow fever vaccine.

There are many counts of this clonotype. V and J are TRBV7-2 and TRBJ2-7; D gene ambiguous. V lost 1 base to trimming and J lost 3 bases, with 10 bases between them. In germline, CDR1 is SGHTA, CDR2 FQGNSA. The CDR3 spans 14 residues. The CDR3 bases are TGTGCCAGCAGCTTAGGGCAACCCATCTACGAGCAGTACTTC. Translating gives CASSLGQPIYEQYF.

The gene calls are TRBV18 and TRBJ2-7; D remains ambiguous. The CDR3 is made up of 12 amino acids. V was shortened by 3 bases and J by 4 bases, with 7 bases between the two germline ends. Germline loops: CDR1 KGHSH, CDR2 LQKENI. CDR3 residues: CASSPILYEQYF. CDR3 DNA sequence: TGTGCCAGCTCACCCATCTTGTACGAGCAGTACTTC.

The table lists this clonotype with many counts. The chain combines TRBV7-2 with TRBJ2-1; the match to TRBD2 covers 9 bases. Germline-derived CDR1 and CDR2 are SGHTA and FQGNSA. V lost 5 bases, J lost 13 bases, and 9 bases stayed unmatched. The CDR3 loop spans 13 amino acids. DNA for the CDR3: TGTGCCAGCAGCAAGGCGGGAGGGCCGAGACAGTTCTTC. Translation: CASSKAGGPRQFF.

This clonotype counts as medium-sized. The V and J genes are TRBV20-1 and TRBJ2-3, with 8 bases lining up with TRBD2. The CDR3 extends over 12 amino acids. The trim removed 3 bases at V and 7 bases at J, leaving 3 bases unmatched. The germline V gene has CDR1 DFQATT and CDR2 SNEGSKA (reference sequence). The CDR3 DNA is TGCAGTGCTAGCGGGAGGGCAAATACGCAGTATTTT. Its protein product is CSASGRANTQYF.

This clonotype was recorded many times. The chain joins TRBV20-1 to TRBJ2-7, with 7 nucleotides matching TRBD2. The V and J ends lost 6 bases and 0 bases, in that order; junction bases with no gene match: 8. This CDR3 is 14 amino acids long. CDR1 and CDR2 (germline): DFQATT, SNEGSKA (reference sequence). The CDR3 DNA sequence: TGCAGTGCGGGAGGAGGGAGGGCCTCCTACGAGCAGTACTTC. Translated: CSAGGGRASYEQYF.

Note on this clonotype: A much larger clonotype is one base distant, so this may be a read error. This chain connects TRBV19 to TRBJ2-2; D uncertain. The CDR3 sequence is 12 residues long. Germline CDR1 is LNHDA and CDR2 is SQIVND (reference sequence). The CDR3 DNA reads as TGTGCCAGTAGTTCGATCACCAGGGAGCTGTTTTTT. Translating it yields CASSSITRELFF.

This clonotype was detected many times. This chain uses TRBV4-3 with TRBJ2-5; 7 bases are shared with TRBD2. Germline assignment: CDR1 LGHNA and CDR2 YSLEER. The trim removed 0 bases at V and 5 bases at J, leaving 6 bases unmatched. The CDR3 has 15 amino acids. The CDR3 protein is CASSQDTGRIETQYF. In DNA form, the CDR3 reads TGCGCCAGCAGCCAAGATACCGGGAGGATTGAGACCCAGTACTTC.

This clonotype came up many times. The V call is TRBV11-2, the J call TRBJ2-3; TRBD2 aligns across 12 bases. The CDR3 extends over 16 amino acids. Germline V gives CDR1 SGHAT, CDR2 FQNNGV. The V segment lost 4 bases and the J segment 3 bases; nucleotides outside the gene matches: 5. This chain's CDR3 is CASSYLAGGVTDTQYF. DNA for the CDR3: TGTGCCAGCAGCTACCTAGCGGGAGGGGTTACAGATACGCAGTATTTT.

This clonotype has a count of ten or more. The chain couples TRBV7-9 to TRBJ2-1; 13 bases line up with TRBD2. CDR3 length: 13 residues. Losses at the gene ends were 5 bases for V and 14 bases for J; bases not matched to a gene: 6. From germline, CDR1 is SEHNR and CDR2 FQNEAQ (reference sequence). CDR3 sequence: CASSQTSGRGEFF. CDR3 bases: TGTGCCAGCAGCCAAACTAGCGGGAGGGGAGAGTTCTTC.

Notes on this clonotype: A single base separates this from a much larger clone, so it may be a read error. The V and J genes are TRBV20-1 and TRBJ2-5; unclear D gene. The germline V gene has CDR1 DFQATT and CDR2 SNEGSKA (reference sequence). V was trimmed by 5 bases and J by 2 bases, leaving 9 bases between them. This CDR3 is 12 amino acids long. DNA for the CDR3: TGCAGTGCTGCTTCCTTGCAAGAGACCCAGTACTTC. Protein product: CSAASLQETQYF.

This clonotype was seen at least ten times. The CDR3 DNA sequence: TGTGCCAGCAGCCGCCAGAGGGGGAACTATGGCTACACCTTC. Amino acids: CASSRQRGNYGYTF. The chain has TRBV3-1 and TRBJ1-2, with a possible D match to TRBD1 (6 bases). The germline gives CDR1 LGHDT, CDR2 YNNKEL (reference sequence). The CDR3 is made up of 14 amino acids. V gave up 4 bases and J gave up 2 bases, with 11 bases separating them.

This clonotype occurred once. Given a much more abundant clone one base away, this may be a read error. The chain uses TRBV20-1 and TRBJ2-3; D tentatively reads TRBD1 or TRBD2 (5 bases each). Trimming removed 5 bases from V and 2 bases from J, with 14 bases in between. CDR1 is DFQATT, CDR2 SNEGSKA, per germline (reference sequence). CDR3 length: 14 amino acids. The CDR3 nucleotides are TGCAGTGCTCCGCTTAGGGGAGTCACAGATACGCAGTATTTT. The encoded protein is CSAPLRGVTDTQYF.

At least ten counts were recorded for this clonotype. The gene calls are TRBV5-1 and TRBJ2-2; unclear D gene. The CDR3 contains 15 residues. The V and J ends lost 0 bases and 0 bases respectively, with 6 bases between them. Per the germline V gene, CDR1 is SGHRS and CDR2 is YFSETQ. CDR3 nucleotide sequence: TGCGCCAGCAGCTTGGGGCAGTCGAACACCGGGGAGCTGTTTTTT. This encodes CASSLGQSNTGELFF.

Ten or more counts support this clonotype. The chain couples TRBV12-3 or TRBV12-4 to TRBJ2-1; 8 bases align to TRBD2. The V gene end was trimmed by 8 bases and the J gene end by 4 bases; junction bases not matched to a gene: 10. The CDR3 is 15 residues long. The CDR3 DNA follows: TGTGCCAGCGCCCCTCCCGGGGGGGGATACAATGAGCAGTTCTTC. Translation gives CASAPPGGGYNEQFF.

Many counts were recorded for this clonotype. The V gene is TRBV6-1, the J gene TRBJ2-5, with a tentative D call TRBD2 (6 bases). CDR3 length: 17 amino acids. The germline V gene has CDR1 MNHNS and CDR2 SASEGT. V shed 0 bases and J shed 3 bases, with 17 bases lying between them. This CDR3 reads CASSEARLARREETQYF. As DNA, the CDR3 is TGTGCCAGCAGTGAAGCGAGGCTAGCGCGTAGGGAAGAGACCCAGTACTTC.